This TCR beta chain was captured in a study of high-grade serous ovarian cancer treatment subgroups. General observations from the study: Tumors within one patient showed repertoire similarity of roughly 0.1 to 0.8.

For this clone: Its target is not known.

V lost 5 bases and J 3 bases, leaving 16 bases between the germline ends. The CDR3 is 15 residues long. Germline loops: CDR1 SGHTA, CDR2 FQGTGA. TCRdb's copy holds only in-frame clones and misses some; the assay was immunoSEQ multiplex PCR. Of roughly 4,000 clones listed, about 70% are singletons. Tumor tissue was taken before any definitive surgery or chemotherapy was given. The chain recombines TRBV7-3 with TRBJ1-1; D gene uncertain. Source material: tumor tissue. This clonotype was obtained from a human donor with high-grade serous ovarian cancer. CDR3 DNA sequence: TGTGCCAGCAGCGCGCAACTTGGGAGAGACACTGAAGCTTTCTTT. Its translation: CASSAQLGRDTEAFF.